This T cell receptor beta chain comes out of a study of metastatic and nonmetastatic thyroid tumors. Study background: Repertoires from malignant and benign thyroid patients were compared across blood and tumor or nodule tissue.

Details on this clone: Its antigen remains unidentified.

MiXCR re-clonotyped the PCR reads for TCRdb. Of 60,000 or so clones detected, more than 3.5% appear once; the ten largest clones hold around 24%. Nobody among the patients had been given any treatment before thyroid surgery. Study-wide points: It was reportedly found that TCR beta diversity was significantly higher in malignant thyroid tumors than in benign nodules, a difference seen in both blood and tumor samples.

The sample consisted of blood. This TCR was sampled from a female donor with papillary thyroid cancer or a benign thyroid nodule (not recorded which). Some clones in this sample may be carry-over from other donors' samples.

The CDR3 DNA reads as TGTGCCAGCAGCCTCAATACAGGGGGCTCAGGAGAGACCCAGTACTTC. The encoded protein is CASSLNTGGSGETQYF. The chain couples TRBV5-5 to TRBJ2-5, with 9 bases aligning to TRBD1. The CDR3 loop spans 16 amino acids. Germline V gene data show CDR1 as SGHKS and CDR2 as YYEKEE (reference sequence). The V and J ends lost 4 bases and 4 bases, in that order; junction bases with no gene match: 11.